The entry below gives a single TCR beta chain sequence along with its context. The sample comes from a study of blood T cell repertoires in COVID-19. Study context: COVID-19 samples, acute and convalescent, were from the United States, Italy and Spain. PBMCs, B-cell-depleted T cells, or T cells provided the cDNA or gDNA that made up the material.

This CDR3 contains 18 residues. The germline V gene has CDR1 LNHNV and CDR2 YYDKDF (reference sequence). V was pared by 0 bases and J by 2 bases, with 17 bases between. Under the authors' procedure: Nucleated cell counts were estimated from reference gene primer amplification. This table comes from immunoSEQ multiplex PCR, and its TCRdb copy is limited to in-frame clones, with some not included. That table is the source of V, J and clone size, and D and trimming were worked out from the DNA. Among about 190,000 clones, about 88% were seen once, and the ten largest hold around 1.9%. The receptor's source is a man between 65 and 80 years old with active or convalescent COVID-19. J is TRBJ1-5 and V is TRBV15; D unclear. Sequenced material: peripheral blood. The CDR3 coding sequence is TGTGCCACCAGCAGAGATCTGACCTCGGGGAGAGGCAATCAGCCCCAGCATTTT. Protein sequence: CATSRDLTSGRGNQPQHF.